This TCR beta chain comes out of a study of blood T cells in healthy people across ages. Study findings and constraints: TCR beta diversity, measured per million T cells, fell in a roughly linear way with age.

A J-beta primer mix and a sample-barcoded 5' primer were used in a second PCR of roughly 6 to 11 cycles. Each CDR3 protein is one row after TCRdb ran MiXCR on the 5' RACE reads. The repertoire includes 650,000 or so distinct CDR3 sequences, about 51% of them detected once, and roughly 13% sits in the top ten. The CDR3 runs to 16 residues. Germline V gene sequence: CDR1 SGHRS, CDR2 YFSETQ. This clonotype has a single count. Its antigen is not identified. The TCR sequence derives from a woman of 80 years or more in good health. Sample: blood. The rearrangement joins TRBV5-1 to TRBJ2-7; a possible D gene is TRBD1 (6 bases). Matching the DNA end better, TRBJ2-5 makes the J call doubtful. CDR3 nucleotides: TGCGCCAGCAGCTCACAGGGAAGGGGTAGGGAAGAGACCCAGTACTTC. Translation: CASSSQGRGREETQYF.